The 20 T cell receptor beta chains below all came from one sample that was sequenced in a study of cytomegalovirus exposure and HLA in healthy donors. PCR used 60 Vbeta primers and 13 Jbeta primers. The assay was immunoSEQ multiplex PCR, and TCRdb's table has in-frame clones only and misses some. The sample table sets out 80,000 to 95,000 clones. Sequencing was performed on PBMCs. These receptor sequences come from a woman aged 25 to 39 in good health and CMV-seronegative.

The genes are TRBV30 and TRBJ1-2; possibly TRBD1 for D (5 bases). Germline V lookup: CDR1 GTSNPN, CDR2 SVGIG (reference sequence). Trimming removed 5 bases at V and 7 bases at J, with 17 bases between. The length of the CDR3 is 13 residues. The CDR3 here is CAWGRRDGVGYTF. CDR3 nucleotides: TGTGCCTGGGGCCGCAGGGATGGAGTTGGCTACACCTTC.

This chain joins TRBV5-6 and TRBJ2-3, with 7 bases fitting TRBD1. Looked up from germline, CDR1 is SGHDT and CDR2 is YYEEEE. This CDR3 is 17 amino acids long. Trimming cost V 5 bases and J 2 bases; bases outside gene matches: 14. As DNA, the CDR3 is TGTGCCAGCAGTTATTTCTACAGGGGCGGTTACACAGATACGCAGTATTTT. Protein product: CASSYFYRGGYTDTQYF.

This CDR3 is CASSFDRANTEAFF. The CDR3 nucleotides read TGTGCCAGCAGCTTCGACAGGGCGAACACTGAAGCTTTCTTT. The chain uses TRBV5-4 and TRBJ1-1, with TRBD1 matching over 7 bases. V shed 2 bases, J shed 1 base, and the junction held 2 bases outside the gene matches. Germline values: CDR1 SGHNT, CDR2 YYREEE (reference sequence). The CDR3 is 14 amino acids.

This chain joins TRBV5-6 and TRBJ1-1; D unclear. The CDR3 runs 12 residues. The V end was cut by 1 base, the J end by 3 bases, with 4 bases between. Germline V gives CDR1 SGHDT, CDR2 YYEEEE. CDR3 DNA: TGTGCCAGCAGCTTGTATCACACTGAAGCTTTCTTT. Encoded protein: CASSLYHTEAFF.

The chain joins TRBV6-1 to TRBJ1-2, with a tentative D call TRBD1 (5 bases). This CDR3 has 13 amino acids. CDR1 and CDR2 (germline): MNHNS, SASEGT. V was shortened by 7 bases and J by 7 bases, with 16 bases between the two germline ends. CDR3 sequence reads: CASNLGREAGYTF. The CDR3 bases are TGTGCCAGCAATCTGGGCAGGGAGGCTGGCTACACCTTC.

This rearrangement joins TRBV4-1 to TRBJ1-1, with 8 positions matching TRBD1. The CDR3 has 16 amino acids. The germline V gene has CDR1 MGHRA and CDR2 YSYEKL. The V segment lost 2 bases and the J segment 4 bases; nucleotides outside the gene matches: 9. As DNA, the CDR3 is TGCGCCAGCAGCCAATCTGGGACAGGACAGGGCACTGAAGCTTTCTTT. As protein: CASSQSGTGQGTEAFF.

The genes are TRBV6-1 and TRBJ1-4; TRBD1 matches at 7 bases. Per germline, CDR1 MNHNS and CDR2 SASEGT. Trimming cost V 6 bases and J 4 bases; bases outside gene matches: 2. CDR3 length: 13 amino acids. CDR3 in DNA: TGTGCCAGCAGGACAGGGTATAATGAAAAACTGTTTTTT. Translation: CASRTGYNEKLFF.

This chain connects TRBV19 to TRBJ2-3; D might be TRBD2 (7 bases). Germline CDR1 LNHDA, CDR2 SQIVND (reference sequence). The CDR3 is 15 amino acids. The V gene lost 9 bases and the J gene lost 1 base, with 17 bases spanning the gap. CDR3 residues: CASKGAGAGTDTQYF. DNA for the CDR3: TGTGCCAGCAAAGGTGCGGGGGCCGGCACAGATACGCAGTATTTT.

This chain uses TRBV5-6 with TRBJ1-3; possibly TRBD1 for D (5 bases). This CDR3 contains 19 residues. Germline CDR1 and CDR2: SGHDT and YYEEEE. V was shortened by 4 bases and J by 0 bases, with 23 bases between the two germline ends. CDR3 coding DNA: TGTGCCAGCAGCCGCCGCGGTTGGGGCAGTAAGTTCTCTGGAAACACCATATATTTT. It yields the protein CASSRRGWGSKFSGNTIYF.

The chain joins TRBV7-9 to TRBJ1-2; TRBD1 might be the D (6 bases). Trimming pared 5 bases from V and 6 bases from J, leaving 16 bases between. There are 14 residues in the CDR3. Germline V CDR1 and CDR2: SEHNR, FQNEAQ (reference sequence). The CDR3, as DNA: TGTGCCAGCAGCCCAATAGGAACAGGGAATGGCTACACCTTC. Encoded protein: CASSPIGTGNGYTF.

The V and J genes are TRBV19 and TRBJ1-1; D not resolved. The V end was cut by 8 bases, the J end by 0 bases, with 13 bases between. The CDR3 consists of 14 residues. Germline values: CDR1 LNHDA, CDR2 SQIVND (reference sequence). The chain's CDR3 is CASALGGLNTEAFF. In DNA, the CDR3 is TGTGCCAGTGCCCTAGGCGGATTGAACACTGAAGCTTTCTTT.

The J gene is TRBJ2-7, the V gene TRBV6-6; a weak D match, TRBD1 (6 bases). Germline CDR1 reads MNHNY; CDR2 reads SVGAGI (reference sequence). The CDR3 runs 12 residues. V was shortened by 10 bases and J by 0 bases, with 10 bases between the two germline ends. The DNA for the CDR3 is TGTGCCACCGGGACACCCTCCTACGAGCAGTACTTC. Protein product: CATGTPSYEQYF.

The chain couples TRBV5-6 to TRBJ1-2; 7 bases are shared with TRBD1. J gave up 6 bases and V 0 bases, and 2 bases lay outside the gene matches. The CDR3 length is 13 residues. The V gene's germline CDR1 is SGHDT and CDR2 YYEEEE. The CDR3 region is CASSLDRGDGYTF. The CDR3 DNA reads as TGTGCCAGCAGCTTGGACAGGGGTGATGGCTACACCTTC. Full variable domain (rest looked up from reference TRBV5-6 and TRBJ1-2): DAGVTQSPTHLIKTRGQQVTLRCSPKSGHDTVSWYQQALGQGPQFIFQYYEEEERQRGNFPDRFSGHQFPNYSSELNVNALLLGDSALYLCASSLDRGDGYTFGSGTRLTVV.

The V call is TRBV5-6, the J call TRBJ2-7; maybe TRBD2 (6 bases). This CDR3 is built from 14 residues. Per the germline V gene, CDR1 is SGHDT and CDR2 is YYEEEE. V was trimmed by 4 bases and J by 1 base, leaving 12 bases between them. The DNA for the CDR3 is TGTGCCAGCAGCATCGGAGGGGCTTCCTACGAGCAGTACTTC. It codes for CASSIGGASYEQYF.

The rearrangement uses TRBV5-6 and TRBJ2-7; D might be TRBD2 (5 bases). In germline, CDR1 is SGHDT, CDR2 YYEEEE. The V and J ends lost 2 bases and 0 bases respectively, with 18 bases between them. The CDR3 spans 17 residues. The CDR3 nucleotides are TGTGCCAGCAGCTTTTATGGTTGGTGGGAGTTCTCCTACGAGCAGTACTTC. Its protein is CASSFYGWWEFSYEQYF.

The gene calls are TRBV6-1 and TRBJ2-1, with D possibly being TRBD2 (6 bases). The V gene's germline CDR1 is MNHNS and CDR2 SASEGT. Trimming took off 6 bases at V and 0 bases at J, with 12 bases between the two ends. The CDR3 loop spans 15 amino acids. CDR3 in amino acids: CASRRIADSYNEQFF. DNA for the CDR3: TGTGCCAGCAGGAGGATAGCGGACTCCTACAATGAGCAGTTCTTC.

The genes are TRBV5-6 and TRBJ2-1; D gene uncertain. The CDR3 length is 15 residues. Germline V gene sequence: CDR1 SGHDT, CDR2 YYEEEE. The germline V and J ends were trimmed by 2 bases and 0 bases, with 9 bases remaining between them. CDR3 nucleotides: TGTGCCAGCAGCTTCGTCCCGGGCTCCTACAATGAGCAGTTCTTC. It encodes CASSFVPGSYNEQFF.

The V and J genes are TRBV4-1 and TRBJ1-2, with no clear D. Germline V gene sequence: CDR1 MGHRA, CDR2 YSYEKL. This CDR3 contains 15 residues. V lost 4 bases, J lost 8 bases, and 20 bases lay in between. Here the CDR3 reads CASSLGEGPRWGYTF. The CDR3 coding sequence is TGCGCCAGCAGCCTGGGAGAAGGTCCCCGTTGGGGCTACACCTTC.

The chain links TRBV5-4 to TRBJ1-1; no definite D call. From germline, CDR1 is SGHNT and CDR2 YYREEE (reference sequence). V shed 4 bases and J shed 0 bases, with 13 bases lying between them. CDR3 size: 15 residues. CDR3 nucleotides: TGTGCCAGCAGCGTCAGAGGGCGCGTGAACACTGAAGCTTTCTTT. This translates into CASSVRGRVNTEAFF.

The CDR3: CASGLTSGRTDTQYF. The CDR3 nucleotides read TGTGCCAGCGGACTGACTAGCGGGAGGACAGATACGCAGTATTTT. V gene TRBV27 combines with J gene TRBJ2-3; 13 positions match TRBD2. The CDR3 loop spans 15 amino acids. The germline CDR1 and CDR2 sequences are MNHEY and SMNVEV (reference sequence). Trimming took 8 bases from V and 3 from J; bases not matched to a gene: 5.